This T cell receptor (beta chain) is from a study of blood T cell repertoires in COVID-19. V was shortened by 4 bases and J by 5 bases, with 8 bases between the two germline ends. The CDR3 totals 12 residues. Germline V lookup: CDR1 MNHEY, CDR2 SVGAGI. Cohort 3 donors counted as recovered after two negative PCRs, clearance, or resolved symptoms. Authors' analysis steps: Cell counts per sample came from amplifying reference gene primers. Assay used: immunoSEQ multiplex PCR; TCRdb lists only in-frame clones, some missing. That table is the source of V, J and clone size, and D and trimming were worked out from the DNA. Among fewer than 400,000 clones listed, 88% were seen once.

This chain uses TRBV6-5 with TRBJ2-5; D ambiguous. This TCR came from a man younger than 45 who had recovered from COVID-19. The specimen was PBMCs or T cells enriched from blood (not recorded which). CDR3 amino acids: CASSSPEETQYF. The CDR3 bases are TGTGCCAGCAGTTCCCCCGAGGAGACCCAGTACTTC.